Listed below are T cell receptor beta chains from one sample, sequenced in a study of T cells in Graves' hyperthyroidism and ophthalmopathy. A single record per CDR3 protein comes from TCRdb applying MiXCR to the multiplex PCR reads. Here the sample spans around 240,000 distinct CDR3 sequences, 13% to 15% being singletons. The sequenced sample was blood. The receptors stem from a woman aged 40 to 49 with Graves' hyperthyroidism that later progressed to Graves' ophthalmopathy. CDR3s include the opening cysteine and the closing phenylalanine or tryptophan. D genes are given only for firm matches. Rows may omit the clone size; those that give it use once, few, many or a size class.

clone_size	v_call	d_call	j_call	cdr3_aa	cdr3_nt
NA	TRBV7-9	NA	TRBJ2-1	CASSYGGRGNSYNEQFF	TGCGCCAGCAGCTATGGAGGACGGGGGAATTCCTACAATGAGCAGTTCTTC
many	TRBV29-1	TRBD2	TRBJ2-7	CSVPGLGYEQYF	TGCAGCGTCCCGGGACTAGGCTACGAGCAGTACTTC
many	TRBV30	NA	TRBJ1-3	CAWRTDSGNTIYF	TGTGCCTGGCGGACGGACTCTGGAAACACCATATATTTT
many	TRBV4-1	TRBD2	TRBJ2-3	CASSRATSGVSTDTQYF	TGCGCCAGCAGCCGAGCAACTAGCGGAGTAAGCACAGATACGCAGTATTTT
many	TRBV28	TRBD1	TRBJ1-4	CATGTGWEEKLFF	TGTGCCACGGGGACAGGGTGGGAGGAAAAACTGTTTTTT
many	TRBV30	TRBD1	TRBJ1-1	CAWTSERGRGTEAFF	TGTGCCTGGACCTCTGAGAGGGGGCGAGGCACTGAAGCTTTCTTT
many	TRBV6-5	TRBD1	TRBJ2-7	CASSYSRDRGYEQYF	TGTGCCAGCAGTTACTCGCGGGACAGGGGGTACGAGCAGTACTTC
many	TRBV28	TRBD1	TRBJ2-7	CASSREDRESEQYF	TGTGCCAGCAGTCGAGAGGACAGGGAATCCGAGCAGTACTTC
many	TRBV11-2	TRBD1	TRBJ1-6	CASSSGQSQGSPLHF	TGTGCCAGCAGCTCGGGACAGTCCCAAGGTTCACCCCTCCACTTT
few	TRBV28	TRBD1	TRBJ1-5	CASTPGGAQPQHF	TGTGCCAGCACCCCAGGGGGCGCGCAGCCCCAGCATTTT
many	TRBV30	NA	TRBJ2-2	CAWSVQKNTGELFF	TGTGCCTGGAGTGTACAGAAGAACACCGGGGAGCTGTTTTTT
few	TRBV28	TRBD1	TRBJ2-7	CASSRTGQGNSYEQYF	TGTGCCAGCAGTCGAACCGGACAGGGCAATTCCTACGAGCAGTACTTC
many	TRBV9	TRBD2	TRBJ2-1	CASSPLTSGRADEQFF	TGTGCCAGCAGCCCCCTGACTAGCGGGAGGGCCGATGAGCAGTTCTTC
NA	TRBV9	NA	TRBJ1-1	CASSGAGTENTEAFF	TGTGCCAGCAGCGGTGCCGGGACGGAAAACACTGAAGCTTTCTTT
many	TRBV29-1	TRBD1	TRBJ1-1	CSGLDTGGSFTEAFF	TGCAGCGGCCTGGATACAGGGGGTAGCTTCACTGAAGCTTTCTTT
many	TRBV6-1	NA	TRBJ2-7	CASTAHRVAYEQYF	TGTGCCAGCACCGCACACAGGGTCGCCTACGAGCAGTACTTC
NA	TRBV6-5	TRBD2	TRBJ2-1	CASSYSKTSGIDEQFF	TGTGCCAGCAGTTACTCGAAAACTAGCGGGATTGATGAGCAGTTCTTC
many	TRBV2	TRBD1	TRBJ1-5	CASSGPQGGAGQPQHF	TGTGCCAGCAGTGGGCCCCAGGGGGGGGCAGGTCAGCCCCAGCATTTT
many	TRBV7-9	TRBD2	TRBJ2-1	CASSPKTSVSPYNEQFF	TGTGCCAGCAGCCCGAAGACTAGCGTGAGTCCCTACAATGAGCAGTTCTTC
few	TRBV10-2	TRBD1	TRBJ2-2	CASRQGAFSGELFF	TGCGCCAGCAGGCAGGGGGCGTTCTCCGGGGAGCTGTTTTTT